Below, one TCR beta chain is given with its context. This clone was detected once. What antigen it recognizes has not been identified. The input lacks base qualities; no much larger clone sits a single base away. From the germline V gene (reference sequence), CDR1 is MNHEY and CDR2 is SMNVEV. V is pared back by 3 bases and J by 4 bases, with 13 bases lying between the germline termini. The CDR3 runs 14 residues from the cysteine to the phenylalanine. Only CDR3 DNA remains: 42 bases, in frame from the first base. Thawed PBMCs were FACS-sorted into unstimulated Tregs (CD4+CD25+CD127-), CD4+ non-Tregs (CD4+CD25-), CD4 cells and CD8 cells. Healthy control blood came either as purchased buffy coats or from healthy volunteers. Healthy control blood was separated into PBMCs by Ficoll density gradient and cryopreserved, and patient PBMCs were collected both before and after transplant. The data derive from a study of Tregs in tolerant kidney transplant recipients (dated by TCRdb to the late 2010s). Notes on the research overall: The study used TCRbeta sequencing to identify donor-specific regulatory T cells before combined kidney and bone marrow transplantation, then tracked those cells after transplant. TCRbeta repertoire sequencing was used in a few healthy controls to compare several ways of expanding Tregs specific for an allogeneic donor. Overall study results and their limits: The most biologically relevant and donor-specific TCRbeta repertoire appeared to be identified by expanding Tregs with activated donor B cells. Because the study included only a small number of patients, the results must be confirmed in larger populations and under other immunosuppression protocols. Although technical replication error seemed to be minimal, the question of biological reproducibility was not addressed directly.

For TCRbeta CDR3 sequencing, genomic DNA was extracted from sorted cells using the QIAGEN DNeasy Blood and Tissue Kit. High-throughput TCRbeta CDR3 sequencing was carried out commercially through immunoSEQ, with PCR amplification with bias correction and internal controls included. For the original study's pipeline: Unique productive TCRbeta sequences were defined by CDR3 nucleotide sequence where primers matched, and otherwise by CDR3 amino acid sequence together with Vbeta and Jbeta genes. Sorting error was corrected by removing sequences shared between sorted populations at a frequency ratio of 2:1 or less, and the remaining shared sequences were assigned to the higher population. A sequence counted as donor-reactive if, in CFSE-low cells, the sequence had a frequency of at least 0.01% and was expanded at least 5-fold compared with unstimulated cells. Jensen-Shannon divergence calculated on the top 100 TCRbeta sequences ranked by frequency was used to measure repertoire divergence. For any sample with multiple sequencing runs, sorting error was corrected in each run separately before the runs were pooled. TCRdb took over this immuneACCESS table, retaining in-frame rearrangements with V and J assigned. Such tables are incomplete; in checked studies, under half of the missing clones stem from an unresolved V gene, and the remainder is unexplained. Clonal size and the V and J genes are those of that table, whereas D and trimming came from the DNA. Across this sample there are 75,000 to 100,000 clones, with over 85% seen only once. Roughly 5% of the sample is in the top ten clones.

Sequenced sample: CD8+ T cells from blood. The rearranged chain carries TRBV27 and TRBJ2-7; TRBD2 could be the D gene, as 6 bases match. The clonotype originates from a human donor in good health. This receptor carries the CDR3 CASSFEGGRYEQYF. At the DNA level, the sequence is TGTGCCAGCAGTTTTGAGGGAGGAAGGTACGAGCAGTACTTC.